The 18 T cell receptor beta chains reported below all come from one sample, sequenced in a study of blood T cell repertoires in COVID-19. Libraries were prepared by immunoSEQ multiplex PCR; TCRdb keeps only in-frame clonotypes and omits some of them. The table lists fewer than 350,000 clones, 90% of them singletons. Sequencing was carried out using PBMCs or T cells enriched from blood (not recorded which). The origin of the receptors is a woman aged 18-29 years with acute COVID-19.

The V call is TRBV7-2, the J call TRBJ2-7; no clear D. The germline gives CDR1 SGHTA, CDR2 FQGNSA. There are 15 residues in the CDR3. Between the trimmed V and J ends, which lost 1 base and 4 bases, there was a span of 14 bases. CDR3 protein: CASSLGSVWQYEQYF. CDR3 DNA sequence: TGTGCCAGCAGCTTAGGATCTGTATGGCAATACGAGCAGTACTTC.

The chain recombines TRBV11-2 with TRBJ1-3; 7 nucleotides match TRBD1. CDR1 and CDR2 (germline): SGHAT, FQNNGV. This CDR3 is 15 amino acids long. J gave up 9 bases and V 5 bases, and 13 bases lay outside the gene matches. The CDR3 is CASSPLGGRKATIYF. For the CDR3, the DNA is TGTGCCAGCAGCCCCCTAGGGGGCAGGAAAGCCACCATATATTTT.

About this clone itself: Other DNA sequences in this specimen translate into the identical CDR3. This chain joins TRBV9 and TRBJ2-7, with TRBD2 identical over 11 bases. Germline lookup yields CDR1 SGDLS and CDR2 YYNGEE. V was pared by 2 bases and J by 2 bases, with 3 bases of the junction left unmatched. The CDR3 spans 15 residues. The CDR3 DNA follows: TGTGCCAGCAGCGTTGGGACTAGCGGTACCTACGAGCAGTACTTC. Translated, it gives CASSVGTSGTYEQYF.

The V and J genes are TRBV6-5 and TRBJ2-7; possibly TRBD1 for D (5 bases). The germline V and J ends were trimmed by 7 bases and 1 base, with 14 bases remaining between them. The germline gives CDR1 MNHEY, CDR2 SVGAGI. This CDR3 comprises 14 residues. CDR3 protein: CASKMGQGSYEQYF. CDR3 DNA: TGTGCCAGCAAAATGGGGCAGGGTTCCTACGAGCAGTACTTC.

The chain uses TRBV5-1 and TRBJ2-1; the D gene is possibly TRBD2 (5 bases). From germline, CDR1 is SGHRS and CDR2 YFSETQ. V shed 3 bases and J shed 8 bases, with 12 bases lying between them. The CDR3 extends over 13 amino acids. The CDR3 reads CASSSGSGDEQFF. For the CDR3, the DNA is TGCGCCAGCAGCTCGGGGTCTGGGGATGAGCAGTTCTTC.

This clone was observed a handful of times. This rearrangement joins TRBV28 to TRBJ2-5; D unclear. Trimming left V 6 bases short and J 1 base short, with 12 bases between. Germline-derived CDR1 and CDR2 are MDHEN and SYDVKM. The CDR3 has 14 residues. The CDR3 loop is CASSLTPIQETQYF. In DNA form, the CDR3 reads TGTGCCAGCAGCCTAACCCCAATCCAAGAGACCCAGTACTTC.

V gene TRBV7-9 combines with J gene TRBJ2-7, with 7 bases aligning to TRBD2. The V and J ends lost 2 bases and 1 base, in that order; junction bases with no gene match: 5. The V gene's germline CDR1 is SEHNR and CDR2 FQNEAQ (reference sequence). CDR3 length: 15 residues. The chain's CDR3 is CASSLIGGGSYEQYF. Written as DNA, the CDR3 is TGTGCCAGCAGCTTAATCGGGGGAGGGTCCTACGAGCAGTACTTC.

The gene calls are TRBV7-7 and TRBJ2-2, with D possibly matching TRBD1 (5 bases). Germline V gene sequence: CDR1 SSHAT, CDR2 FNYEAQ (reference sequence). There are 15 residues in the CDR3. Between the trimmed V and J ends, which lost 1 base and 1 base, there was a span of 7 bases. The CDR3 DNA reads as TGTGCCAGCAGCTTAGGTACAGGGAACACCGGGGAGCTGTTTTTT. It codes for CASSLGTGNTGELFF. Looking up the rest from reference TRBV7-7 and TRBJ2-2 gives the full variable domain: GAGVSQSPRYKVTKRGQDVTLRCDPISSHATLYWYQQALGQGPEFLTYFNYEAQPDKSGLPSDRFSAERPEGSISTLTIQRTEQRDSAMYRCASSLGTGNTGELFFGEGSRLTVL.

This chain links TRBV27 with TRBJ2-3, with a tentative D call TRBD2 (6 bases). Between the trimmed V and J ends, which lost 6 bases and 0 bases, there was a span of 7 bases. The length of the CDR3 is 13 residues. Germline lookup yields CDR1 MNHEY and CDR2 SMNVEV (reference sequence). Written as DNA, the CDR3 is TGTGCCAGCAGGGGACTTAGCACAGATACGCAGTATTTT. Translated, it gives CASRGLSTDTQYF.

The DNA for the CDR3 is TGTGCCAGCGAGTACCATACTGAAGCTTTCTTT. It encodes CASEYHTEAFF. This chain joins TRBV28 and TRBJ1-1; D not resolved. Germline CDR1 MDHEN, CDR2 SYDVKM. Trimming pared 8 bases from V and 5 bases from J, leaving 9 bases between. The CDR3 extends over 11 amino acids. Full variable domain (outside the CDR3, taken from reference TRBV28 and TRBJ1-1): DVKVTQSSRYLVKRTGEKVFLECVQDMDHENMFWYRQDPGLGLRLIYFSYDVKMKEKGDIPEGYSVSREKKERFSLILESASTNQTSMYLCASEYHTEAFFGQGTRLTVV.

The rearrangement uses TRBV12-5 and TRBJ1-6; no clear D gene. V shed 3 bases and J shed 7 bases, with 4 bases lying between them. Germline CDR1 LGHNT, CDR2 FRNRAP. This CDR3 is 12 amino acids long. The CDR3 region has the DNA TGTGCTAGTGGTTTTCCGAATTCACCCCTCCACTTT. The encoded protein is CASGFPNSPLHF.

This clone came up a few times. This chain uses TRBV3-1 (or the pseudogene TRBV3-2) with TRBJ1-1, with D hard to call. The CDR3 consists of 15 residues. Germline V gives CDR1 LGHDT, CDR2 YNNKEL (reference sequence). V gave up 0 bases and J gave up 5 bases, with 13 bases separating them. The CDR3 loop reads CASSQDSHVGTEAFF. In DNA, the CDR3 is TGTGCCAGCAGCCAAGACAGCCACGTCGGGACTGAAGCTTTCTTT.

V gene TRBV7-9 combines with J gene TRBJ2-7, with D possibly matching TRBD2 (5 bases). The CDR3 contains 13 residues. V lost 6 bases and J lost 0, with 9 bases in between. From germline, CDR1 is SEHNR and CDR2 FQNEAQ (reference sequence). The CDR3 DNA follows: TGTGCCAGCAGGAGCGGTACCTCCTACGAGCAGTACTTC. The encoded protein is CASRSGTSYEQYF.

The genes are TRBV29-1 and TRBJ2-7; 11 bases match TRBD1. The V and J ends lost 3 bases and 5 bases, in that order; junction bases with no gene match: 9. Germline V CDR1 and CDR2: SQVTM, ANQGSEA. The CDR3 consists of 15 residues. The CDR3 spells CSVELPGQGVDEQYF. CDR3 nucleotides: TGCAGCGTTGAGTTACCGGGACAGGGGGTTGACGAGCAGTACTTC.

In this sample, this clone turned up once. The chain recombines TRBV6-5 with TRBJ1-2; no definite D call. The CDR3 is made up of 16 amino acids. Trimming left V 1 base short and J 4 bases short, with 16 bases between. CDR1 and CDR2 from the germline V gene are MNHEY and SVGAGI. CDR3 DNA: TGTGCCAGCAGTTACTACCGGGGTAGTGCCGGCTATGGCTACACCTTC. Its translation: CASSYYRGSAGYGYTF.

This CDR3 is CASSEWGRGNSPLHF. CDR3 nucleotides: TGTGCCAGCAGTGAATGGGGGAGGGGGAATTCACCCCTCCACTTT. This chain links TRBV6-1 with TRBJ1-6; D is perhaps TRBD1 (6 bases). Deletions cut 2 bases from V and 7 bases from J, with 12 bases between. The V gene's germline CDR1 is MNHNS and CDR2 SASEGT. This CDR3 is built from 15 residues.

This chain uses TRBV4-1 with TRBJ2-7; D possibly corresponds to TRBD2 (5 bases). In germline, CDR1 is MGHRA, CDR2 YSYEKL. The CDR3 has 14 residues. Trimming shortened V by 1 base and J by 5 bases, and 12 bases separated the two germline ends. CDR3 residues: CASSQVSAGHEQYF. CDR3 nucleotide sequence: TGCGCCAGCAGCCAAGTGTCGGCGGGTCACGAGCAGTACTTC.

This clone was detected once. V is TRBV28 and J is TRBJ2-1; 9 nucleotides line up with TRBD1. V lost 3 bases to trimming and J lost 6 bases; unmatched junction nucleotides: 6. Germline CDR1 and CDR2: MDHEN and SYDVKM. The CDR3 length is 15 residues. The CDR3 DNA follows: TGTGCCAGCAGTTTTATTGGACAGGGGTCCAATGAGCAGTTCTTC. It is translated as CASSFIGQGSNEQFF.